These 3 T cell receptor beta chains were all obtained from the same sample, sequenced in a study of T cells in narcolepsy. The protocol was immunoSEQ multiplex PCR, while the TCRdb copy is restricted to in-frame clones and leaves out a portion. The sample includes over 15,000 clones, less than 90% of them seen just once. Sequencing input: memory (CD45RA-) CD4+ T cells from blood. All receptors come from a human donor in good health.

The CDR3: CASSLARGTGEVYGYTF. The DNA of the CDR3 is TGTGCCAGCAGCTTAGCTCGAGGGACAGGGGAAGTCTATGGCTACACCTTC. V gene TRBV7-9 combines with J gene TRBJ1-2; 10 bases agree with TRBD1. The CDR3 is 17 residues long. Germline CDR1 SEHNR, CDR2 FQNEAQ (reference sequence). Trimming cost V 0 bases and J 4 bases; bases outside gene matches: 8. Based on the CDR3 plus reference TRBV7-9 and TRBJ1-2, the full variable domain is DTGVSQNPRHKITKRGQNVTFRCDPISEHNRLYWYRQTLGQGPEFLTYFQNEAQLEKSRLLSDRFSAERPKGSFSTLEIQRTEQGDSAMYLCASSLARGTGEVYGYTFGSGTRLTVV.

The V gene is TRBV5-8, the J gene TRBJ1-4; D perhaps matches TRBD1 (6 bases). Germline values: CDR1 SGHTS, CDR2 YDEGEE. The V end was cut by 2 bases, the J end by 5 bases, with 16 bases between. The CDR3 has 16 residues. The CDR3 loop is CASSFSGGAHNEKLFF. The CDR3 DNA reads as TGTGCCAGCAGCTTCTCCGGGGGCGCGCACAATGAAAAACTGTTTTTT.

This sequence joins TRBV5-1 and TRBJ2-2; D is unresolved. The CDR3 extends over 18 amino acids. Trimming cost V 2 bases and J 6 bases, with 23 bases left between them. Germline V gene data show CDR1 as SGHRS and CDR2 as YFSETQ. CDR3 protein: CASSFYTFGHANSGELFF. Written as DNA, the CDR3 is TGCGCCAGCAGCTTCTATACTTTCGGGCACGCCAACTCCGGGGAGCTGTTTTTT.